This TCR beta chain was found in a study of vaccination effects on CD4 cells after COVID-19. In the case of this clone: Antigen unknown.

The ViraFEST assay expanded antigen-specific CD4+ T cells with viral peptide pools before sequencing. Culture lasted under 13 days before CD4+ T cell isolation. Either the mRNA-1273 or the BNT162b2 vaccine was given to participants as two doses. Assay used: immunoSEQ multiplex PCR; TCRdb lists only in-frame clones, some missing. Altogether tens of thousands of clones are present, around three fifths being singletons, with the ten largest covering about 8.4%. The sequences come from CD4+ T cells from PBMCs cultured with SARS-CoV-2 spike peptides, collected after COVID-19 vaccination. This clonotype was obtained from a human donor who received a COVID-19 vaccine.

The chain's CDR3 is CASSSQILAGRYNEQFF. The CDR3 nucleotides are TGTGCCAGCAGCTCCCAAATACTAGCGGGGCGTTACAATGAGCAGTTCTTC. The chain uses TRBV7-6 and TRBJ2-1; 10 bases fit TRBD2. The V and J ends lost 4 bases and 4 bases, in that order; junction bases with no gene match: 10. Germline CDR1 and CDR2: SGHVS and FNYEAQ. The CDR3 runs to 17 residues.